The rows below give T cell receptor beta chains drawn from one sample of a study of T cells expressing NK-cell markers. TCRdb re-called the 5' RACE reads, yielding one record per CDR3 amino acid sequence without DNA. The table for this sample gives fewer than 400,000 distinct CDR3 sequences. The sequencing sample was made of blood T cells: a sorted CD56 or NKG2C T cell subset, CD4+ or CD8+ T cells, or bulk PBMC T cells (not recorded which). These receptors all come from a man aged 18-70 years in good health. Both conserved end residues are part of each CDR3.

>TRBJ2-2|TRBV10-3|14
CAIERGNRNGELFF
>TRBJ2-1|TRBV24-1|14
CATSSGGKYNEQFF
>TRBJ2-3|TRBV7-8|16
CASSGISRLVPDTQYF
>TRBJ2-1|TRBV21-1|13
CASSTYYLNEQFF
>TRBJ1-1|TRBV7-9|15
CASSYNRQGRSEAFF
>TRBJ1-1|TRBV7-9|12
CASSFRDLEAFF
>TRBJ2-3|TRBV20-1|16
CSARDHVGLNTDTQYF
>TRBJ2-7|TRBV27|16
CASSLSLLTSSYEQYF
>TRBJ2-1|TRBV5-6|17
CASTGQGALSSYNEQFF
>TRBJ1-2|TRBV19|15
CASSLPGRGNYGYTF
>TRBJ1-1|TRBV10-3|15
CAISESGVERLEAFF
>TRBJ2-7|TRBV6-2/TRBV6-3|15
CASTPRRLGPYEQYF
>TRBJ2-7|TRBV29-1|15
CSARGWRQGANEQYF
>TRBJ1-2|TRBV20-1|13
CSARQTGGHGYTF
>TRBJ2-4|TRBV11-2|14
CASSFSGGKNIQYF
>TRBJ2-3|TRBV11-2|16
CASSAGTASDTDTQYF
>TRBJ2-3|TRBV11-1|18
CASSLDRGTMTRTDTQYF
>TRBJ1-5|TRBV12-5|16
CASGLGQGSSNQPQHF
>TRBJ1-2|TRBV29-1|13
CSATGQGGYGYTF
>TRBJ1-4|TRBV9|15
CASSVGQNTNEKLFF
>TRBJ2-2|TRBV24-1|16
CATSGGEPIGTGELFF